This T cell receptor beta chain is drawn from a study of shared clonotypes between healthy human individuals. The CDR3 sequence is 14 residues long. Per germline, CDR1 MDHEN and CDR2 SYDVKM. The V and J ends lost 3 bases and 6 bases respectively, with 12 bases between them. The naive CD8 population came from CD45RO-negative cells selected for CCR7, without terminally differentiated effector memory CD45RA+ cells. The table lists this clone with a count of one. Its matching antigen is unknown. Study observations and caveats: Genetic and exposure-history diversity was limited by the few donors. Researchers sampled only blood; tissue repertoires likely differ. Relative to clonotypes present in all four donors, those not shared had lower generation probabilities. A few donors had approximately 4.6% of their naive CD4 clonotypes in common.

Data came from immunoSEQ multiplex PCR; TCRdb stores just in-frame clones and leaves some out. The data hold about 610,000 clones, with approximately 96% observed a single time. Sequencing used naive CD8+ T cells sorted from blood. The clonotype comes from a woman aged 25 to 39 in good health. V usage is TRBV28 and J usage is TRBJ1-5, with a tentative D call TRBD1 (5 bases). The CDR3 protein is CASSLTWGTQPQHF. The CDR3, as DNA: TGTGCCAGCAGTTTGACCTGGGGCACTCAGCCCCAGCATTTT.